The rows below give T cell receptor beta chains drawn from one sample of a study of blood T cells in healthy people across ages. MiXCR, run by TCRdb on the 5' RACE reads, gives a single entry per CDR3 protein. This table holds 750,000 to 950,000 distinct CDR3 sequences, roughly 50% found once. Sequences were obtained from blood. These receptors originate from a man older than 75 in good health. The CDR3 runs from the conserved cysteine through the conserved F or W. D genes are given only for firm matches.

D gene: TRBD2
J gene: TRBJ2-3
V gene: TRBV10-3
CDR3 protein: CAIRSVTAGVTDTQYF

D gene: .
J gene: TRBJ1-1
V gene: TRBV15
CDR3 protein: CATSVIVQGTEAFF

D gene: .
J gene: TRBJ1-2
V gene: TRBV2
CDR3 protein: CASNRGAYYGYTF

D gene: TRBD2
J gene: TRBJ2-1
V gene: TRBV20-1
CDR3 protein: CSARASGRPSSYNEQFF

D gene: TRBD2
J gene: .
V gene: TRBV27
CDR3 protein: CASSVQTGGSAIEQYF

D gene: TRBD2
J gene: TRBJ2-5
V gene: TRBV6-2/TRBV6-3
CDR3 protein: CASSSRTSKETQYF

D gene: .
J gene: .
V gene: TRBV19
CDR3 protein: CASSSGGQETQYF

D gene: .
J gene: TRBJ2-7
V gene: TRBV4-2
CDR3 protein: CASSQATGHEQYF

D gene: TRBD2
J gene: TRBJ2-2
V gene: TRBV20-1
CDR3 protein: CSASPSGMNTGELFF

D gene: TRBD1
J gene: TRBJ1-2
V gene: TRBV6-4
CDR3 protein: CASSDSSTQGAQYGYTF

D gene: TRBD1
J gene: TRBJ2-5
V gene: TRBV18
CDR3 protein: CASSPPGQIQETQYF

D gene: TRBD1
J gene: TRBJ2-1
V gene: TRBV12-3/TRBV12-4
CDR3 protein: CASSPPGGRSLNPYNEQFF

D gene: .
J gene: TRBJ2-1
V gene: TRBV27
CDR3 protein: CASTMQGLYNEQFF

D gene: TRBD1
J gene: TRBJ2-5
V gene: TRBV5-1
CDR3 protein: CASSWTGQGETQYF

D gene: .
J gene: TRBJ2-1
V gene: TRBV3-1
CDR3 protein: CASSQLTEGNEQFF

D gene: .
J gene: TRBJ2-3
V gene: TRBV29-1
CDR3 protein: CSVEEALGGFVRYAYF

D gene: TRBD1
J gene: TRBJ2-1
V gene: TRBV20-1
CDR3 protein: CSAWWDRERGNEQFF

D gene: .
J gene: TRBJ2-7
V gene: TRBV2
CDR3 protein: CASSPTYEQYF